This T cell receptor (beta chain) was recorded in a study of a mutant IDH1 vaccine in newly diagnosed glioma. Overall study context: Patients were started on vaccination 4-6 weeks after radiotherapy alone, or with temozolomide cycles. Earlier treatment was radiotherapy, temozolomide, or both, with most getting both. Overall study results and limits: Pseudoprogression looked unconnected to shifts in top peripheral T cell clonotypes.

Indicated time point: week 23, last vaccination. Alongside topical imiquimod, each dose of vaccine comprised 300 ug of mutant IDH1 20-mer peptide. New astrocytomas of WHO grade 3 or 4 that were IDH1-mutant and ATRX-lost were found in the donors. Sequencing was performed with immunoSEQ multiplex PCR; in TCRdb, only in-frame clones are kept and a portion is missing. The data show roughly 52,000 clones, roughly 80% seen once. Remarks on this clone: The antigen remains undetermined.

V was shortened by 1 base and J by 4 bases, with 4 bases between the two germline ends. Germline CDR1 is SEHNR and CDR2 is FQNEAQ (reference sequence). CDR3 length equals 12 residues. Source: PBMCs, taken from a glioma patient whose treatment included an IDH1 peptide vaccine. This clonotype was sampled from a man aged 35 to 55 with glioma. The chain combines TRBV7-9 with TRBJ1-1, with D unresolved. The DNA of the CDR3 is TGTGCCAGCAGCTTAGGGGTCACTGAAGCTTTCTTT. Protein sequence: CASSLGVTEAFF. Full variable domain (outside the CDR3, taken from reference TRBV7-9 and TRBJ1-1): DTGVSQNPRHKITKRGQNVTFRCDPISEHNRLYWYRQTLGQGPEFLTYFQNEAQLEKSRLLSDRFSAERPKGSFSTLEIQRTEQGDSAMYLCASSLGVTEAFFGQGTRLTVV.